These T cell receptor beta chains were read from a single sample in a study of T-cell reconstitution after alpha-beta-depleted transplantation in children. TCRdb passed the PCR reads through MiXCR, listing each CDR3 protein once. The sample carries fewer than 200,000 distinct CDR3 sequences, about 6.3% recorded once. The sequencing here drew on PBMCs from the stem cell graft donor, taken from the stem cell graft. These receptors were collected from a human donor who donated a stem cell graft to a child with Wiskott-Aldrich syndrome. CDR3s include the opening cysteine and the closing phenylalanine or tryptophan. The order of the fields is J gene, clone size, V gene, D gene, CDR3 DNA, CDR3 protein. A D gene is named only where the DNA matches it firmly. Clone size is shown for a subset of rows, as once, few, many or a class of expanded clone.

>TRBJ2-3|NA|TRBV5-1|TRBD1
TGCGCCAGCAGCATACCCGGGACAGGGTATCAGTATTTT
CASSIPGTGYQYF
>TRBJ2-1|NA|TRBV3-1|NA
TGTGCCAGCAGCCGCGGTGGGGCGCCGCGGGGTGAGCAGTTCTTC
CASSRGGAPRGEQFF
>TRBJ2-1|few|TRBV25-1|TRBD2
TGTGCCAGCAGTCTTGGGACTAGCGGTATGTCTGGTGAGCAGTTCTTC
CASSLGTSGMSGEQFF
>TRBJ2-1|few|TRBV11-2|NA
TGTGCCAGCAGCTTAGGGGGGAGTTCGAATGAGCAGTTCTTC
CASSLGGSSNEQFF
>TRBJ1-2|many|TRBV7-2|TRBD1
TGTGCCAGCAGCTTAATATCTATAGGGGGCTTTTACACCTTC
CASSLISIGGFYTF
>TRBJ1-1|few|TRBV19|NA
TGTGCCAGTACCCCCCCGTGGGGTACTGAAGCTTTCTTT
CASTPPWGTEAFF
>TRBJ1-1|many|TRBV3-1|NA
TGTGCCAGCAGCCAAGAGGCAGGGGTGAATAGGAACACTGAAGCTTTCTTT
CASSQEAGVNRNTEAFF
>TRBJ2-7|many|TRBV20-1|NA
TGCAGTGCTAGATCCGCTGGAGGAACTAGTCCCAACGAGCAGTACTTC
CSARSAGGTSPNEQYF
>TRBJ2-3|NA|TRBV10-2|TRBD2
TGCGCCAGCAGTTCGAATCGCCTAGCGGGCTTCACAGATACGCAGTATTTT
CASSSNRLAGFTDTQYF
>TRBJ2-3|many|TRBV29-1|NA
TGCAGCGCTCGAGCCCCGCAGACCGCTAGCACAGATACGCAGTATTTT
CSARAPQTASTDTQYF
>TRBJ2-7|many|TRBV28|NA
TGTGCCAGCAGTCGAATCTACGAGCAGTACTTC
CASSRIYEQYF
>TRBJ2-3|few|TRBV12-3/TRBV12-4|TRBD1
TGTGCCAGCACCCCGAACACAGGGGGCGCTGGCACAGATACGCAGTATTTT
CASTPNTGGAGTDTQYF
>TRBJ1-2|many|TRBV7-2|NA
TGTGCCAGCAGCTTGAGGGGCGGGGAGGGGGTCAACTATGGCTACACCTTC
CASSLRGGEGVNYGYTF
>TRBJ1-1|NA|TRBV7-2|TRBD1
TGTGCCAGCAGCTTAGACTACAGGGGTGGAACTGAAGCTTTCTTT
CASSLDYRGGTEAFF
>TRBJ2-3|NA|TRBV7-7|TRBD1
TGTGCCAGCAGCCCAGGCGGACAGGGCCGATCGCAGTATTTT
CASSPGGQGRSQYF
>TRBJ2-7|many|TRBV3-1|NA
TGTGCCAGCAGCGGGGTGAACGAGCAGTACTTC
CASSGVNEQYF
>TRBJ1-1|many|TRBV21-1|NA
TGTGCCAGCAGCCCCGCTGGCGGGATTATGAACACTGAAGCTTTCTTT
CASSPAGGIMNTEAFF
>TRBJ2-7|many|TRBV5-1|NA
TGCGCCAGCAGGGAAGGATCGCCCTACGAGCAGTACTTC
CASREGSPYEQYF
>TRBJ1-2|many|TRBV7-2|NA
TGTGCCTCCTCCGTGGGACATAACTATGGCTACACCTTC
CASSVGHNYGYTF
>TRBJ2-3|many|TRBV20-1|NA
TGCAGTGCTAGAGACTCGGGGGCCGGGGGAGATACGCAGTATTTT
CSARDSGAGGDTQYF
>TRBJ1-1|NA|TRBV29-1|TRBD1
TGCAGCGTTAGGACAGGGGGGGGCCTGGACACTGAAGCTTTCTTT
CSVRTGGGLDTEAFF
>TRBJ2-7|many|TRBV20-1|TRBD2
TGCAGTGTTTTAGGTAGCGGGACCCCCTCCTACGAGCAGTACTTC
CSVLGSGTPSYEQYF
>TRBJ2-2|many|TRBV27|NA
TGTGCCAGCAATGACCGCCGCACCGGGGAGCTGTTTTTT
CASNDRRTGELFF
>TRBJ2-1|many|TRBV14|NA
TGTGCCAGCAGCCAAGCCTCCTACAATGAGCAGTTCTTC
CASSQASYNEQFF
>TRBJ2-3|NA|TRBV11-2|NA
TGTGCCAGCAGCTTAGTGACTGTTGGTCAAGCTACGCAGTATTTT
CASSLVTVGQATQYF
>TRBJ1-2|many|TRBV12-3/TRBV12-4|NA
TGTGCCAGCAGTTTGGGAAAGGGCTACACCTTC
CASSLGKGYTF
>TRBJ1-1|many|TRBV4-3|NA
TGCGCCAGCAGCCGCGTGCAGACTTACACTGAAGCTTTCTTT
CASSRVQTYTEAFF
>TRBJ1-5|many|TRBV28|TRBD1
TGTGCCAGCAGTCCGACCGCTGGACAGGGGAGTAATCAGCCCCAGCATTTT
CASSPTAGQGSNQPQHF
>TRBJ2-2|NA|TRBV5-1|NA
TGCGCCAGCAGCGGACAGAGGTACACCGGGGAGCTGTTTTTT
CASSGQRYTGELFF
>TRBJ1-5|many|TRBV12-3/TRBV12-4|NA
TGTGCCAGCGGCAGGTTGGATCAGCCCCAGCATTTT
CASGRLDQPQHF
>TRBJ1-5|many|TRBV20-1|NA
TGCAGTGCCCGACAGGTGGGGCGGCAGCCCCAGCATTTT
CSARQVGRQPQHF
>TRBJ1-4|many|TRBV7-2|NA
TGTGCCAGCAGCTTAGACAGGGATGAAAAACTGTTTTTT
CASSLDRDEKLFF
>TRBJ1-2|many|TRBV24-1|TRBD1
TGTGCCACCAGTGATCCGGGACAGGGGGACTATGGCTACACCTTC
CATSDPGQGDYGYTF
>TRBJ2-4|NA|TRBV20-1|TRBD2
TGCAGTGCTAGCGACGGGACTAGAGGAGTCAAAAACATTCAGTACTTC
CSASDGTRGVKNIQYF
>TRBJ2-2|many|TRBV2|NA
TGTGCCAGCAGTAGGGGGTTTTCCTCGAACACCGGGGAGCTGTTTTTT
CASSRGFSSNTGELFF
>TRBJ1-2|many|TRBV3-1|NA
TGTGCCAGCAGCCAAGTGGCGAGTTCAGGCTACACCTTC
CASSQVASSGYTF
>TRBJ2-7|many|TRBV12-3/TRBV12-4|NA
TGTGCCAGCAGTTGGGGCGATCTCTCCTACGAGCAGTACTTC
CASSWGDLSYEQYF
>TRBJ1-1|many|TRBV12-3/TRBV12-4|TRBD1
TGTGCCAGCAGTTCCGGGACAGGGAAAACTGAAGCTTTCTTT
CASSSGTGKTEAFF
>TRBJ1-3|NA|TRBV5-1|NA
TGCGCCAGCAGCTTGGGGTCTGCTGGAAACACCATATATTTT
CASSLGSAGNTIYF
>TRBJ2-7|NA|TRBV19|TRBD1
TGTGCCAGTAGTGGGAAGCCAGGGGGTCGGACCTACGAGCAGTACTTC
CASSGKPGGRTYEQYF
>TRBJ2-7|many|TRBV7-9|NA
TGTGCCAGCAGCTTTCTCTCCTACGAGCAGTACTTC
CASSFLSYEQYF
>TRBJ2-3|many|TRBV15|TRBD2
TGTGCCACCAGCAGAGATATCGGACTAGCGGGAGCGAGGGCAGATACGCAGTATTTT
CATSRDIGLAGARADTQYF
>TRBJ2-5|many|TRBV29-1|NA
TGCAGCGTCACAATGATGCCCGTGGAGACCCAGTACTTC
CSVTMMPVETQYF
>TRBJ2-7|many|TRBV29-1|NA
TGCAGCGTGCGGGACAGTAGCTCCTACGAGCAGTACTTC
CSVRDSSSYEQYF
>TRBJ1-1|NA|TRBV5-1|NA
TGCGCCAGCAGCGGGGGGAGGGCTGAAGCTTTCTTT
CASSGGRAEAFF
>TRBJ2-1|many|TRBV20-1|NA
TGCAGTGCCACCCCAGGGAGGTTTATCAATGAGCAGTTCTTC
CSATPGRFINEQFF
>TRBJ1-1|many|TRBV12-3/TRBV12-4|NA
TGTGCCAGCAGTTTAGCTTGGCGGAACACTGAAGCTTTCTTT
CASSLAWRNTEAFF
>TRBJ1-1|many|TRBV6-5|NA
TGTGCCAGCAGTTACGGGGGGGAGACTGAAGCTTTCTTT
CASSYGGETEAFF
>TRBJ1-5|many|TRBV12-3/TRBV12-4|NA
TGTGCCAGCAGGGATAGCAATCAGCCCCAGCATTTT
CASRDSNQPQHF
>TRBJ1-1|many|TRBV29-1|TRBD1
TGCAGCGTCCCACAGGGGATTGGCACTGAAGCTTTCTTT
CSVPQGIGTEAFF
>TRBJ1-1|many|TRBV9|TRBD1
TGTGCCAGCAGCGAGACAGGGGGTGAGTACACTGAAGCTTTCTTT
CASSETGGEYTEAFF
>TRBJ2-2|NA|TRBV2|TRBD1
TGTGCCAGCTTTGGACAGGGACCCGGGGAGCTGTTTTTT
CASFGQGPGELFF
>TRBJ1-4|NA|TRBV18|NA
TGTGCCAGCTCACCCAACCGGGACTCCCCCGAAAAACTGTTTTTT
CASSPNRDSPEKLFF
>TRBJ1-5|many|TRBV3-1|TRBD1
TGTGCCAGCAGCTCCCAGGGGGCAGATCAGCCCCAGCATTTT
CASSSQGADQPQHF
>TRBJ2-7|few|TRBV27|NA
TGTGCCAGCAGTTTAATCCAGGGCCCTACCGAGCAGTACTTC
CASSLIQGPTEQYF
>TRBJ1-1|few|TRBV30|NA
TGTGCCTGGAGTGTTATGGGTATGAACACTGAAGCTTTCTTT
CAWSVMGMNTEAFF
>TRBJ1-2|few|TRBV5-6|NA
TGTGCCAGCAGCTTGGTGGGGAACTATGGCTACACCTTC
CASSLVGNYGYTF
>TRBJ2-3|many|TRBV20-1|NA
TGCAGTGCCCGACCACCCCGGGCAGATACGCAGTATTTT
CSARPPRADTQYF
>TRBJ1-1|few|TRBV3-1|NA
TGTGCCAGCAGCCCTGTAGGGAGGATCACTGAAGCTTTCTTT
CASSPVGRITEAFF
>TRBJ1-1|many|TRBV20-1|TRBD1
TGCAGTGCTAGGATGGACAGGGATTATGAAGCTTTCTTT
CSARMDRDYEAFF